The clone carrying this TCR beta chain appeared once. The antigen is undetermined. Regarding treatment: some 19 received Ad26.COV2.S at low or high dose, single or two shots; about 5 received placebo; per-sample allocation not given. Specimens were obtained on day 63 following the first vaccine or placebo injection. The germline CDR1 and CDR2 sequences are ENHRY and SYGVKD. The length of the CDR3 is 13 residues. The ends were cut back, 5 bases at V and 8 bases at J, with 15 bases in the middle. The sample belongs to a study of Ad26.COV2.S vaccination and SARS-CoV-2 variants. Study background: Donor allocation was to the COV1001 Ad26.COV2.S trial arm. Study-level points and caveats: Similar non-spike TCR breadth was observed in recipients of vaccine and of placebo. Spike-specific TCR breadth in vaccine recipients exceeded that seen in placebo recipients.

Some clones are missing from TCRdb's copy, which holds only in-frame ones; the method was immunoSEQ multiplex PCR. The sample lists 300,000 to 500,000 clones; 70% to 90% were seen once. This sample comprised peripheral blood, obtained in a trial of Ad26.COV2.S vaccine versus placebo. The TCR comes from a person between 18 and 60 years old who received the Ad26.COV2.S COVID-19 vaccine or a placebo. This rearrangement joins TRBV10-3 to TRBJ1-2; D may be TRBD1 (6 bases). The CDR3: CAISRQETWGYTF. The CDR3 DNA is TGTGCCATCAGTCGACAGGAAACTTGGGGCTACACCTTC.